A selection of T cell receptor beta chains follows, all from one sample in a study of spatial heterogeneity in lung cancer. TCRdb re-analysed the 5' RACE reads in MiXCR, keeping a single row per CDR3 protein. The table lists under 14,000 distinct CDR3 sequences, about 5.7% of them singletons, with roughly 28% in the top ten. The sample here was PBMCs, taken at surgery. The receptors come from a male donor with early-stage non-small cell lung cancer. Each CDR3 is given with its conserved first and last residue.

J	V	CDR3
TRBJ2-7	TRBV7-9	CASSWGTSYEQYF
TRBJ1-1	TRBV4-3	CASSPDRGWTEAFF
TRBJ1-1	TRBV7-2	CASSLASVNTEAFF
TRBJ1-5	TRBV4-2	CASSHVGDSNQPQHF
TRBJ1-4	TRBV7-2	CATGQGGNEKLFF
TRBJ2-2	TRBV7-6	CASSLSSGELFF
TRBJ2-3	TRBV29-1	CSVREGDTQYF
TRBJ2-5	TRBV5-1	CASSYDQETQYF
TRBJ2-2	TRBV7-2	CASSLASRANTGELFF
TRBJ1-1	TRBV7-9	CASIIYQSTEAFF
TRBJ2-7	TRBV5-4	CASRVASSGAYEQYF
TRBJ2-5	TRBV11-2	CASSLGQSEAETQYF
TRBJ2-1	TRBV7-2	CASSPRGPYNEQFF
TRBJ1-5	TRBV20-1	CSARTRQGGGQPQHF
TRBJ2-5	TRBV19	CASSDRAQGIETQYF
TRBJ2-2	TRBV7-9	CASTQIGAGELFF
TRBJ1-5	TRBV19	CASSRIQGLNQPQHF
TRBJ1-5	TRBV9	CASSVGQTQPQHF
TRBJ2-1	TRBV6-2/TRBV6-3	CASSSVWTSANEQFF
TRBJ2-7	TRBV6-1	CASSVGHDYEQYF
TRBJ2-3	TRBV2	CASSRGIHTDTQYF
TRBJ2-7	TRBV4-2	CASSPQREMGYEQYF
TRBJ1-1	TRBV11-2	CASSYGQTGNTEAFF
TRBJ2-5	TRBV4-2	CASSQDRGGQETQYF
TRBJ2-2	TRBV5-1	CASSSDGTGELFF
TRBJ2-1	TRBV28	CASTLQASYNEQFF
TRBJ2-7	TRBV7-9	CASSLEAGGPLYEQYF
TRBJ2-5	TRBV7-6	CASSLVGPSGGPGGETQYF
TRBJ2-5	TRBV4-1	CASSQSGTGAETQYF
TRBJ1-1	TRBV25-1	CASSALGQPNTEAFF
TRBJ2-5	TRBV20-1	CSARVGLSRETQYF
TRBJ1-2	TRBV5-1	CASSLAGLETNYGYTF
TRBJ2-5	TRBV9	CASSKRGGQETQYF
TRBJ2-2	TRBV7-6	CASSLLSSANTGELFF
TRBJ2-2	TRBV2	CASSLDSYTGELFF
TRBJ2-2	TRBV11-2	CASSLTSGNTGELFF
TRBJ2-1	TRBV5-1	CASTLTTSDYNEQFF
TRBJ2-2	TRBV5-6	CASSLSGELFF
TRBJ2-5	TRBV9	CASSQITGAQETQYF